These 2 T cell receptor beta chains came from one sample sequenced in a study of T cell repertoires in cytomegalovirus infection. A single record per CDR3 protein comes from TCRdb applying MiXCR to the reads. The sample yields some 700,000 distinct CDR3 sequences, 35% seen once. Sequencing was carried out using PBMCs. The source is a human donor in good health (CMV status not recorded). Some clones in this sample may be carry-over from other donors' samples.

Only one count was recorded for this clonotype. The chain uses TRBV4-2 and TRBJ1-2, with D unclear. V lost 2 bases, J lost 8 bases, and 15 bases lay in between. The CDR3 is 14 amino acids. The V gene's germline CDR1 is LGHNA and CDR2 YNFKEQ. CDR3: CASSQFLSSVGYTF. CDR3 coding DNA: TGTGCCAGCAGCCAATTCCTATCGTCGGTGGGCTACACCTTC.

This rearrangement joins TRBV28 to TRBJ1-3, with D possibly TRBD1 on 5 matching bases. The V end was cut by 5 bases, the J end by 4 bases, with 9 bases between. Germline V gene sequence: CDR1 MDHEN, CDR2 SYDVKM. This CDR3 is 13 amino acids long. CDR3 sequence: CASSGTAGNTIYF. The CDR3 DNA follows: TGTGCCAGCAGTGGGACGGCCGGAAACACCATATATTTT.